The 21 T cell receptor beta chains below come from one sample, sequenced in a study of blood T cell repertoires in COVID-19. Data came from immunoSEQ multiplex PCR; TCRdb stores just in-frame clones and leaves some out. This repertoire shows roughly 240,000 clones, approximately 90% found once; its top ten account for approximately 0.9%. Sequencing was carried out using PBMCs or T cells enriched from blood (not recorded which). The receptor source for this set is a man aged 45-60 years who had been exposed to COVID-19.

This sequence joins TRBV28 and TRBJ1-4; tentative D call: TRBD1 (6 bases). With 5 bases removed from V and 6 bases from J, the gap between germline ends came to 22 bases. Germline loops: CDR1 MDHEN, CDR2 SYDVKM. The CDR3 covers 17 residues. The CDR3 DNA reads TGTGCCAGCAGTCCCCCTTTTAACAGGGAAGGGCATGAAAAACTGTTTTTT. Protein sequence: CASSPPFNREGHEKLFF.

This chain uses TRBV6-2 or TRBV6-3 with TRBJ2-5; weak D call: TRBD1 (5 bases). Per germline, CDR1 MNHEY and CDR2 SVGEGT. The CDR3 covers 14 residues. Trimming took off 4 bases at V and 6 bases at J, with 15 bases between the two ends. CDR3 bases: TGTGCCAGCAGTTTCAGGGCCTCTAGGCAGACCCAGTACTTC. It yields the protein CASSFRASRQTQYF.

The chain recombines TRBV5-1 with TRBJ2-1; D not resolved. Germline V gene sequence: CDR1 SGHRS, CDR2 YFSETQ. V was trimmed by 4 bases and J by 0 bases, leaving 14 bases between them. The CDR3 runs to 16 residues. The CDR3 is CASSKEPSSSYNEQFF. CDR3 in DNA: TGCGCCAGCAGCAAAGAGCCCTCTTCCTCCTACAATGAGCAGTTCTTC.

V gene TRBV7-9 combines with J gene TRBJ1-3; D is unresolved. Germline CDR1 SEHNR, CDR2 FQNEAQ (reference sequence). Trimming took off 4 bases at V and 2 bases at J, with 12 bases between the two ends. The CDR3 contains 15 residues. In nucleotides, the CDR3 is TGTGCCAGCAGCTACATGCGGGGTCCTGGAAACACCATATATTTT. Protein: CASSYMRGPGNTIYF.

The CDR3 DNA is TGTGCCAGCAGCTTGGGCAGGGATAATGGCTACACCTTC. Translated, it gives CASSLGRDNGYTF. V is TRBV7-9 and J is TRBJ1-2; possibly TRBD1 for D (5 bases). Trimming took 3 bases from V and 6 from J, leaving 11 bases between them. The CDR3 has 13 amino acids. CDR1 is SEHNR and CDR2 is FQNEAQ in the germline V gene (reference sequence). The full variable domain, completed using reference TRBV7-9 and TRBJ1-2, is DTGVSQNPRHKITKRGQNVTFRCDPISEHNRLYWYRQTLGQGPEFLTYFQNEAQLEKSRLLSDRFSAERPKGSFSTLEIQRTEQGDSAMYLCASSLGRDNGYTFGSGTRLTVV.

This chain joins TRBV20-1 and TRBJ2-1, with D tentatively TRBD2 (5 bases). The length of the CDR3 is 14 residues. V was trimmed by 3 bases and J by 9 bases, leaving 18 bases between them. The germline gives CDR1 DFQATT, CDR2 SNEGSKA (reference sequence). CDR3 nucleotide sequence: TGCAGTGCTAGTGTCCTCGGGATCCAAAGTGAGCAGTTCTTC. Its protein product is CSASVLGIQSEQFF.

The CDR3 region is CASGSVQETQYF. The CDR3 DNA follows: TGTGCTAGTGGTTCCGTCCAAGAGACCCAGTACTTC. The rearrangement joins TRBV12-5 to TRBJ2-5; D not resolved. V gave up 4 bases and J gave up 1 base, with 4 bases separating them. CDR3 length: 12 residues. Germline V gives CDR1 LGHNT, CDR2 FRNRAP.

This clone was picked up one time. The chain couples TRBV28 to TRBJ2-2; D not resolved. The CDR3 runs 15 residues. Germline V CDR1 and CDR2: MDHEN, SYDVKM. The V and J ends lost 2 bases and 5 bases respectively, with 12 bases between them. Written as DNA, the CDR3 is TGTGCCAGCAGTTTACTTTCGCACCTAACCGGGGAGCTGTTTTTT. Its translation: CASSLLSHLTGELFF.

This clone has a single count. The rearrangement links TRBV23-1 to TRBJ1-5, with TRBD1 as a possible D gene (6 bases). TRBV23-1 is given ORF status, its function remaining uncertain. V was cut by 2 bases and J by 5 bases, with 16 bases left in between. The CDR3 is made up of 16 amino acids. Written as DNA, the CDR3 is TGCGCCAGCAGTCAACCCGGGACACGACCTGATCAGCCCCAGCATTTT. Residues: CASSQPGTRPDQPQHF.

The chain combines TRBV7-9 with TRBJ2-3; 10 bases match TRBD1. V shed 6 bases and J 5 bases; nucleotides not matched to a gene: 11. The CDR3 spans 16 residues. Per germline, CDR1 SEHNR and CDR2 FQNEAQ (reference sequence). The CDR3 coding sequence is TGTGCCAGCAGGCCCCCGACAGGGGGCACGGAAGATACGCAGTATTTT. This sequence encodes CASRPPTGGTEDTQYF.

CDR3: CASSLEDSLNEQFF. CDR3 DNA: TGTGCCAGCAGCTTGGAGGACTCCCTCAATGAGCAGTTCTTC. The J gene is TRBJ2-1, the V gene TRBV5-4; tentatively, D is TRBD2 (5 bases). V was shortened by 0 bases and J by 6 bases, with 10 bases between the two germline ends. Germline CDR1 and CDR2: SGHNT and YYREEE (reference sequence). This CDR3 has 14 amino acids. The entire variable domain, with the rest obtained from reference TRBV5-4 and TRBJ2-1, is as follows: ETGVTQSPTHLIKTRGQQVTLRCSSQSGHNTVSWYQQALGQGPQFIFQYYREEENGRGNFPPRFSGLQFPNYSSELNVNALELDDSALYLCASSLEDSLNEQFFGPGTRLTVL.

The chain carries TRBV5-4 and TRBJ2-5, with TRBD2 identical over 14 bases. Germline CDR1 SGHNT, CDR2 YYREEE (reference sequence). The CDR3 extends over 16 amino acids. Germline trimming cut 4 bases from V and 5 bases from J; bases unmatched to any gene: 7. In DNA, the CDR3 is TGTGCCAGCAGCCTGGGACTAGCGGGAGACCGGGAGACCCAGTACTTC. It is translated as CASSLGLAGDRETQYF.

The V call is TRBV24-1, the J call TRBJ2-5; 9 positions agree with TRBD1. From germline, CDR1 is KGHDR and CDR2 SFDVKD. This CDR3 spans 17 amino acids. The V segment lost 8 bases and the J segment 5 bases; nucleotides outside the gene matches: 17. The CDR3 protein is CATTGRGDREPTETQYF. The CDR3 nucleotides are TGTGCCACCACAGGTCGGGGGGACAGGGAGCCCACCGAGACCCAGTACTTC.

The rearrangement links TRBV5-8 to TRBJ2-2, with TRBD1 identical over 9 bases. There are 15 residues in the CDR3. Germline V gene data show CDR1 as SGHTS and CDR2 as YDEGEE. J was trimmed by 7 bases and V by 4 bases; bases with no gene match: 8. CDR3 in DNA: TGTGCCAGCAGCCCCCGGGACAGGGATAGCGGGGAGCTGTTTTTT. It codes for CASSPRDRDSGELFF. Full variable domain (outside the CDR3, taken from reference TRBV5-8 and TRBJ2-2): EAGVTQSPTHLIKTRGQQATLRCSPISGHTSVYWYQQALGLGLQFLLWYDEGEERNRGNFPPRFSGRQFPNYSSELNVNALELEDSALYLCASSPRDRDSGELFFGEGSRLTVL.

The chain has TRBV5-1 and TRBJ1-3; 7 bases fit TRBD1. The CDR3 length is 14 residues. From germline, CDR1 is SGHRS and CDR2 YFSETQ. The trim removed 4 bases at V and 1 base at J, leaving 2 bases unmatched. The CDR3 region is CASSGTASGNTIYF. The CDR3 nucleotides read TGCGCCAGCAGCGGGACAGCTTCTGGAAACACCATATATTTT.

The V call is TRBV10-1, the J call TRBJ2-1; tentative D call: TRBD1 (6 bases). Germline V gene sequence: CDR1 WNHNN, CDR2 SYGVQD (reference sequence). V dropped 6 bases and J dropped 5 bases, with 14 bases sitting between them. This CDR3 has 14 amino acids. CDR3 in DNA: TGCGCCAGCAGCCTTTTTGGACAGCACAATGAGCAGTTCTTC. Its protein product is CASSLFGQHNEQFF.

This clone was observed a few times. The V gene is TRBV24-1, the J gene TRBJ2-3; D is possibly TRBD2 (6 bases). Per the germline V gene, CDR1 is KGHDR and CDR2 is SFDVKD. V was pared by 3 bases and J by 5 bases, with 14 bases between. This CDR3 is 15 amino acids long. The CDR3 region is CATSDPRGAGDTQYF. Here the CDR3 DNA reads TGTGCCACCAGTGATCCGAGGGGAGCGGGAGATACGCAGTATTTT.

On this clone itself: The germline gene is not matched at one end of the junction; a read error may be the cause. The chain recombines TRBV28 with TRBJ1-4; D is unclear. The CDR3 is 17 amino acids. Germline CDR1 is MDHEN and CDR2 is SYDVKM. The CDR3 sequence: CATARGRGSSTNEKLFF. The CDR3 DNA is TGCGCTACAGCGCGGGGTAGAGGTTCGTCGACTAATGAAAAACTGTTTTTT.

The J gene is TRBJ1-1, the V gene TRBV27; weak D call: TRBD1 (5 bases). Trimming removed 2 bases from V and 0 bases from J, with 19 bases in between. The CDR3 extends over 18 amino acids. The germline CDR1 and CDR2 sequences are MNHEY and SMNVEV (reference sequence). CDR3 sequence: CASSLTPISGALNTEAFF. In DNA form, the CDR3 reads TGTGCCAGCAGTTTAACACCCATTAGTGGGGCTTTGAACACTGAAGCTTTCTTT.

V gene TRBV6-1 combines with J gene TRBJ1-2; 10 nucleotides line up with TRBD1. Per germline, CDR1 MNHNS and CDR2 SASEGT. V dropped 2 bases and J dropped 4; count of bases not matched to a gene: 4. There are 15 residues in the CDR3. CDR3 amino acids: CASSEPGQGLYGYTF. The CDR3 DNA reads as TGTGCCAGCAGTGAACCGGGACAGGGGCTCTATGGCTACACCTTC.

The rearrangement uses TRBV5-1 and TRBJ1-4; 9 bases fit TRBD1. In germline, CDR1 is SGHRS, CDR2 YFSETQ. V lost 5 bases to trimming and J lost 8 bases; unmatched junction nucleotides: 7. CDR3 length: 14 amino acids. CDR3 DNA: TGCGCCAGCAGTAATACAGGGGGCCAGGAAAAACTGTTTTTT. Its protein is CASSNTGGQEKLFF. Full variable domain (outside the CDR3, taken from reference TRBV5-1 and TRBJ1-4): KAGVTQTPRYLIKTRGQQVTLSCSPISGHRSVSWYQQTPGQGLQFLFEYFSETQRNKGNFPGRFSGRQFSNSRSEMNVSTLELGDSALYLCASSNTGGQEKLFFGSGTQLSVL.